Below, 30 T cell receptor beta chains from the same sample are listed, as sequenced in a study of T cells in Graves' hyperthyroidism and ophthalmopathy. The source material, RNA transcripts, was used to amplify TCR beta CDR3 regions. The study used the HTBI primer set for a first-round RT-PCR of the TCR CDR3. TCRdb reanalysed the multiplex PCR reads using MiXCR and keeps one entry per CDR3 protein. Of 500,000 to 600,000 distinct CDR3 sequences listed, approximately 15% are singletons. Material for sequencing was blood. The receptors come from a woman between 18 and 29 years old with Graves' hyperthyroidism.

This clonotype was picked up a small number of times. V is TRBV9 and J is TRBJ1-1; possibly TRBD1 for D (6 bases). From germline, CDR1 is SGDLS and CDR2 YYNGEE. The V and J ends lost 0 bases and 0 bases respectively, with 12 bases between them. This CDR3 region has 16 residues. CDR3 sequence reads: CASSVGVGGMNTEAFF. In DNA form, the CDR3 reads TGTGCCAGCAGCGTAGGGGTAGGGGGAATGAACACTGAAGCTTTCTTT.

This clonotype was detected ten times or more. The CDR3 nucleotides are TGCAGTGCTGAAAACCACCAGGGACGAACTGAAGCTTTCTTT. It yields the protein CSAENHQGRTEAFF. The chain combines TRBV20-1 with TRBJ1-1; D might be TRBD1 (5 bases). V dropped 5 bases and J dropped 5 bases, with 18 bases sitting between them. This CDR3 has 14 residues. The germline V gene has CDR1 DFQATT and CDR2 SNEGSKA (reference sequence).

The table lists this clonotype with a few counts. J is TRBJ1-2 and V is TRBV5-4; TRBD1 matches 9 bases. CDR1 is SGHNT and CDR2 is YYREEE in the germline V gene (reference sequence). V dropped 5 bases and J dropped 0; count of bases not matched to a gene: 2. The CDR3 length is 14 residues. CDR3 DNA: TGTGCCAGCAGGCGGACAGGGGCTAACTATGGCTACACCTTC. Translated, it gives CASRRTGANYGYTF.

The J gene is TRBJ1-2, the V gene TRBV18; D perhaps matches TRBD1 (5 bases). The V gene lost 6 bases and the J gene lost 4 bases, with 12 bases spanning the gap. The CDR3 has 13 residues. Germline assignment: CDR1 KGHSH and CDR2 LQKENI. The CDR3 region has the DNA TGTGCCAGCTCGGGGGACCGATCCTATGGCTACACCTTC. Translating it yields CASSGDRSYGYTF.

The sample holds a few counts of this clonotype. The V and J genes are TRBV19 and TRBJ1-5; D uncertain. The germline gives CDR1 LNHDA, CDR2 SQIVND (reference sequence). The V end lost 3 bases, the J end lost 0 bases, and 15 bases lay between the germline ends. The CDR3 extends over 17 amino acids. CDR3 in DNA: TGTGCCAGTAGTATTCTTTTTAGAGCGTATAGCAATCAGCCCCAGCATTTT. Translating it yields CASSILFRAYSNQPQHF.

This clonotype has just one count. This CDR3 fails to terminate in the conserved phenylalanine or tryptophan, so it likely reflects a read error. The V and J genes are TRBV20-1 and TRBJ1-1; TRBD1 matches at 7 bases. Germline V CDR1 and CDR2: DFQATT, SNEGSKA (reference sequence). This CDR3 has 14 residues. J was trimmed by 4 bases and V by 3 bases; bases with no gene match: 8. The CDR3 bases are TGCAGTGCTAGGAAAGGAGACAGGGTCACTGAAGCTTTCCTT. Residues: CSARKGDRVTEAFL.

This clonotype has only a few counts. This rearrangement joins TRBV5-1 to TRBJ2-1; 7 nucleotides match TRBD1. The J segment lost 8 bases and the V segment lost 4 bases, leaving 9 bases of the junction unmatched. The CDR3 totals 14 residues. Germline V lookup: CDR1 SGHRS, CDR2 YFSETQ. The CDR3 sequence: CASSIRDSSHEQFF. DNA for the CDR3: TGCGCCAGCAGCATCCGGGACAGCTCCCATGAGCAGTTCTTC. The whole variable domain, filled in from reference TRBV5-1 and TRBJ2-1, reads KAGVTQTPRYLIKTRGQQVTLSCSPISGHRSVSWYQQTPGQGLQFLFEYFSETQRNKGNFPGRFSGRQFSNSRSEMNVSTLELGDSALYLCASSIRDSSHEQFFGPGTRLTVL.

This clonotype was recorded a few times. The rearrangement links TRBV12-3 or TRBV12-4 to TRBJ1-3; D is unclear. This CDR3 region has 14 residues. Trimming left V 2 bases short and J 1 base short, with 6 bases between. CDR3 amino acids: CASSLLLSGNTIYF. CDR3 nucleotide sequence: TGTGCCAGCAGTTTATTGTTGTCTGGAAACACCATATATTTT.

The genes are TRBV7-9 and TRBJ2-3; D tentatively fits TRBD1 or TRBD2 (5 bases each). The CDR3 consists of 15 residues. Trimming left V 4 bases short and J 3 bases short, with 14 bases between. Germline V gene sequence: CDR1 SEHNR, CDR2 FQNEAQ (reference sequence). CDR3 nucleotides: TGTGCCAGCAGCTACGGGATGGGGACGACAGATACGCAGTATTTT. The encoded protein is CASSYGMGTTDTQYF.

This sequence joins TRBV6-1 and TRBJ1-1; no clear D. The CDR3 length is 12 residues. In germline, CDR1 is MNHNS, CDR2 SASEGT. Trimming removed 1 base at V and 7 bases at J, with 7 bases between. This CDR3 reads CASSEVRSEAFF. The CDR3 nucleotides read TGTGCCAGCAGTGAAGTGAGGAGTGAAGCTTTCTTT.

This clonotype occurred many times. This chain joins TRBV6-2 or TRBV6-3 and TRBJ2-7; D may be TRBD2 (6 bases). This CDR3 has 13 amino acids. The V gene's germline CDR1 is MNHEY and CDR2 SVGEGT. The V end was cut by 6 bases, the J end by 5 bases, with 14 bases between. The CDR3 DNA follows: TGTGCCAGCAGCTCGGGGGAGGTAGACGAGCAGTACTTC. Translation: CASSSGEVDEQYF.

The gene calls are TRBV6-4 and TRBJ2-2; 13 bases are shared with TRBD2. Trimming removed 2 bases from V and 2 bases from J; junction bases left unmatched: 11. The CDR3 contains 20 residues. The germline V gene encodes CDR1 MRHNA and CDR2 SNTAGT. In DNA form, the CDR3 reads TGTGCCAGCAGTGACCGTGGTGGACTAGCGGGGGTCACCAACACCGGGGAGCTGTTTTTT. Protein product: CASSDRGGLAGVTNTGELFF.

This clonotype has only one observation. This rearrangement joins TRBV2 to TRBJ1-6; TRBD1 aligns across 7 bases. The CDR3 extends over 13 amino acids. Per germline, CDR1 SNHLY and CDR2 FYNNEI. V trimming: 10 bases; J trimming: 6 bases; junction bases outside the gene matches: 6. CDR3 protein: CAIMDRINSPLHF. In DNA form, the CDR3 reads TGTGCCATCATGGACAGGATTAATTCACCCCTCCACTTT.

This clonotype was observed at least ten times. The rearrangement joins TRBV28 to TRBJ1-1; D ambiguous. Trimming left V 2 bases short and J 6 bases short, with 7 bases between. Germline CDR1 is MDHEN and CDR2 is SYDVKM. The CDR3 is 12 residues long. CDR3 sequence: CASSLESSEAFF. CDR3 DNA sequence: TGTGCCAGCAGTTTAGAGAGTTCTGAAGCTTTCTTT.

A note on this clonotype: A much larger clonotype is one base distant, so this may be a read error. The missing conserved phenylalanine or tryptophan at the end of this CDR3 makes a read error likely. This chain's CDR3 is CASSLSGGEGDEQYL. CDR3 DNA sequence: TGTGCCAGCAGTTTATCGGGGGGCGAGGGGGACGAGCAGTACCTC. The gene calls are TRBV27 and TRBJ2-7; D may be TRBD1 or TRBD2 (6 bases each). The CDR3 runs to 15 residues. Germline V CDR1 and CDR2: MNHEY, SMNVEV (reference sequence). The germline V and J ends were trimmed by 0 bases and 5 bases, with 14 bases remaining between them.

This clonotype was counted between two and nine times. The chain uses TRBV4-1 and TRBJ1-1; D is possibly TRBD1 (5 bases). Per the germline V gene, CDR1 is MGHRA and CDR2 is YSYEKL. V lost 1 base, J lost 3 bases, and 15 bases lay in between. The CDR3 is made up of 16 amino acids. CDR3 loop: CASSQVRGKYYTEAFF. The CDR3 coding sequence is TGCGCCAGCAGCCAAGTCCGGGGGAAGTATTACACTGAAGCTTTCTTT.

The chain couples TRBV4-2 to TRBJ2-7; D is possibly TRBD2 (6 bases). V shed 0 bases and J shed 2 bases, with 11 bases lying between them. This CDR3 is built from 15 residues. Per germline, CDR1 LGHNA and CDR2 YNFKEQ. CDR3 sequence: CASSQDGGLTYEQYF. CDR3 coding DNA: TGTGCCAGCAGCCAAGATGGCGGACTAACCTACGAGCAGTACTTC.

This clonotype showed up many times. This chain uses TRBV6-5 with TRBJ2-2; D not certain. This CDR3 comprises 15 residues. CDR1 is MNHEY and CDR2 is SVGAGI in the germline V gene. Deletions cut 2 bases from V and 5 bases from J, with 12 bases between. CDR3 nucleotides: TGTGCCAGCAGTTACATTCGGACCGCTACCGGGGAGCTGTTTTTT. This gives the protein CASSYIRTATGELFF.

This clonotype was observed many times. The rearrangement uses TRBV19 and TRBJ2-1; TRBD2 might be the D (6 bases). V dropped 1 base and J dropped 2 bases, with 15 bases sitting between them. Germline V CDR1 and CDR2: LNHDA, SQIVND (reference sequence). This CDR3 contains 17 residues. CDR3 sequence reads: CASSIALAGITYNEQFF. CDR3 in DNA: TGTGCCAGTAGTATAGCATTGGCGGGAATCACCTACAATGAGCAGTTCTTC.

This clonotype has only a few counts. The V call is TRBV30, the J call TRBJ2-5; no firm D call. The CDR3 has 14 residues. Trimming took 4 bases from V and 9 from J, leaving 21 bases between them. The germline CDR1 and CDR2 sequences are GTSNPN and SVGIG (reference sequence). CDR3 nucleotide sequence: TGTGCCTGGAAGACGACCCCGCTACCCGCCGCCCAGTACTTC. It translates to CAWKTTPLPAAQYF. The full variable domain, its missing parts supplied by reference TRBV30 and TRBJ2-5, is SQTIHQWPATLVQPVGSPLSLECTVEGTSNPNLYWYRQAAGRGLQLLFYSVGIGQISSEVPQNLSASRPQDRQFILSSKKLLLSDSGFYLCAWKTTPLPAAQYFGPGTRLLVL.

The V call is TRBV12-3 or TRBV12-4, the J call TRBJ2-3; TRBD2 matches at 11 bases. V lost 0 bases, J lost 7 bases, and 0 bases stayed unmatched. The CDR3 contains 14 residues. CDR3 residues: CASSLATSGNTQYF. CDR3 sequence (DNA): TGTGCCAGCAGTTTAGCGACTAGCGGGAATACGCAGTATTTT.

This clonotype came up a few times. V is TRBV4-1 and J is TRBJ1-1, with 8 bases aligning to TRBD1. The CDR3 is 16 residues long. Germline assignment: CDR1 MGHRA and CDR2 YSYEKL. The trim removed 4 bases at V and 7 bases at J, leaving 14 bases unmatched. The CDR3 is CASSPPAGQGIREAFF. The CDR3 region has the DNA TGCGCCAGCAGCCCCCCGGCAGGACAGGGAATTCGTGAAGCTTTCTTT.

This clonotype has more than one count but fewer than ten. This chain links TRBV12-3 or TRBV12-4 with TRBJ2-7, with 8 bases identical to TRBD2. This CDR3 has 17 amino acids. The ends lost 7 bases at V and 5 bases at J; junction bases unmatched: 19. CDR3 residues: CASKRSSPGTSAHEQYF. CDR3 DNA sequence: TGTGCCAGCAAACGTTCCTCTCCCGGGACTAGTGCCCACGAGCAGTACTTC.

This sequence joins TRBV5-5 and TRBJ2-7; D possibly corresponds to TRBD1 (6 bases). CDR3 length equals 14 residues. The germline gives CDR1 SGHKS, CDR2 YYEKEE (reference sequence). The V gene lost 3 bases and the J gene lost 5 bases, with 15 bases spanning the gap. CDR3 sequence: CASSSPLTGHEQYF. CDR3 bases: TGTGCCAGCAGCTCACCCTTGACAGGTCACGAGCAGTACTTC.

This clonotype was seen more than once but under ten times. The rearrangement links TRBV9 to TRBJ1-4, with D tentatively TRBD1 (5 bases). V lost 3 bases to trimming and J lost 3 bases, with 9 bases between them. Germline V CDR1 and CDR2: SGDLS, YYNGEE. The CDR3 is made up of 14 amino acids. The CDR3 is CASSARGANEKLFF. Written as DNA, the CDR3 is TGTGCCAGCAGCGCGCGGGGGGCTAATGAAAAACTGTTTTTT.

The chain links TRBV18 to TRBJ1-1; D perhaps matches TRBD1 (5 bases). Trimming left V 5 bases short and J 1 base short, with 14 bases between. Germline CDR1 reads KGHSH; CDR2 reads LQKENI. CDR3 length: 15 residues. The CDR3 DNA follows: TGTGCCAGCTCATCGGCCGGGACGGAGAACACTGAAGCTTTCTTT. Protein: CASSSAGTENTEAFF.

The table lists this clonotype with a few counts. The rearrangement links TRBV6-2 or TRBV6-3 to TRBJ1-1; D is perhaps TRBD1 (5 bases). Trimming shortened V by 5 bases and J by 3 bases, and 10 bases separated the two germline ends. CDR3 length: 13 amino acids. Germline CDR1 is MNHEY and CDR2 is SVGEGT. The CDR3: CASSRGGHTEAFF. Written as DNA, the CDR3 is TGTGCCAGCAGTCGGGGGGGACACACTGAAGCTTTCTTT.

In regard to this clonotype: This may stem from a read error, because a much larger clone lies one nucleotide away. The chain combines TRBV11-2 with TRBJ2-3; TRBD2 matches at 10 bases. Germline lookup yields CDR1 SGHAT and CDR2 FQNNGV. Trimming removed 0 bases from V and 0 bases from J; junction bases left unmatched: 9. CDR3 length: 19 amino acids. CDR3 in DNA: TGTGCCAGCAGCTTAGAGTGGACTAGCGGAGAATCTAGCACAGATACGCAGTATTTT. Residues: CASSLEWTSGESSTDTQYF.

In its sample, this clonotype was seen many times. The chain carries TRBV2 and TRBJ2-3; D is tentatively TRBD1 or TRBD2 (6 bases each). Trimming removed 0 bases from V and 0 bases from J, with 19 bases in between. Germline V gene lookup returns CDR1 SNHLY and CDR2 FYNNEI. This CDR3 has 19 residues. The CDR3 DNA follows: TGTGCCAGCAGTGAAGCGAATCCCGGGGGCTCCTCTAGCACAGATACGCAGTATTTT. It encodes CASSEANPGGSSSTDTQYF.

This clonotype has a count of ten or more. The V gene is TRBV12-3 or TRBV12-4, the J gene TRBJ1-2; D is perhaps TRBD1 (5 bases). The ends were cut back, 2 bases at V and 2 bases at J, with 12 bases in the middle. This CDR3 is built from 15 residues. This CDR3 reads CASSLSSGTNYGYTF. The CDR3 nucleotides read TGTGCCAGCAGTTTAAGCTCAGGGACCAACTATGGCTACACCTTC.